Listed here is a single T cell receptor beta chain. Its matching antigen is unknown. The germline V gene encodes CDR1 SQVTM and CDR2 ANQGSEA. This CDR3 comprises 13 residues. The trim removed 7 bases at V and 0 bases at J, leaving 6 bases unmatched. The sample comes from a study of cytomegalovirus exposure and HLA in healthy donors. The study's findings and limits: Per published reports, the classifier diagnosed cytomegalovirus status with high specificity and sensitivity.

Assay: immunoSEQ multiplex PCR; the TCRdb copy retains only in-frame clones and omits some. Of around 150,000 clones listed, about nine tenths were seen once; the top ten hold 4% to 4.5%. The rearrangement links TRBV29-1 to TRBJ2-7; 7 positions match TRBD1. The sequenced sample consisted of PBMCs. The clonotype comes from a man in his late teens or twenties in good health and CMV-seropositive. CDR3 residues: CSAGQASSYEQYF. CDR3 nucleotide sequence: TGCAGCGCAGGACAGGCGAGCTCCTACGAGCAGTACTTC.